The 5 T cell receptor beta chains below come from one sample, sequenced in a study of T cell repertoires in cytomegalovirus infection. TCRdb re-called the reads with MiXCR, one entry per CDR3 protein. The sample lists approximately 170,000 distinct CDR3 sequences, 17% occurring once. The sequencing sample was made of CD8+ T cells from PBMCs. These receptors all stem from a human donor in good health (CMV status not recorded). Some clones in this sample may be carry-over from other donors' samples.

In this sample, this clonotype turned up a few times. This chain uses TRBV7-3 with TRBJ2-2, with 14 bases aligning to TRBD2. The germline gives CDR1 SGHTA, CDR2 FQGTGA. CDR3 length: 17 residues. V dropped 5 bases and J dropped 6; count of bases not matched to a gene: 8. Here the CDR3 DNA reads TGTGCCAGCAGCCCCTCCGGGACTAGCGGGGGATCCGGGGAGCTGTTTTTT. Translation: CASSPSGTSGGSGELFF.

This chain joins TRBV6-2 or TRBV6-3 and TRBJ2-1; 9 positions agree with TRBD2. Per germline, CDR1 MNHEY and CDR2 SVGEGT. The CDR3 spans 17 residues. J was trimmed by 9 bases and V by 0 bases; bases with no gene match: 12. The CDR3 spells CASSYSESAGGPGEQFF. CDR3 bases: TGTGCCAGCAGTTACTCGGAATCGGCGGGGGGGCCCGGTGAGCAGTTCTTC.

The chain joins TRBV7-9 to TRBJ1-1; D unclear. The CDR3 loop spans 15 amino acids. The germline V gene encodes CDR1 SEHNR and CDR2 FQNEAQ (reference sequence). The V gene lost 5 bases and the J gene lost 2 bases, with 15 bases spanning the gap. The CDR3 here is CASSRQLRSNTEAFF. CDR3 DNA sequence: TGTGCCAGCAGCCGTCAACTGAGGAGCAACACTGAAGCTTTCTTT.

V and J are TRBV20-1 and TRBJ2-1; perhaps TRBD2 as D (6 bases). Germline lookup yields CDR1 DFQATT and CDR2 SNEGSKA (reference sequence). The V end lost 4 bases, the J end lost 0 bases, and 13 bases lay between the germline ends. The CDR3 runs 15 residues. CDR3 bases: TGCAGTGCTAAGGGCGGGACGAGCTCCTACAATGAGCAGTTCTTC. Translation gives CSAKGGTSSYNEQFF.

The sample holds one count of this clonotype. This chain uses TRBV7-6 with TRBJ2-1, with D perhaps matching TRBD2 (6 bases). The CDR3 is 12 residues long. Germline CDR1 SGHVS, CDR2 FNYEAQ. The V gene lost 5 bases and the J gene lost 9 bases, with 11 bases spanning the gap. In DNA, the CDR3 is TGTGCCAGCAGCCCCGTGGAGGGTGAGCAGTTCTTC. Translating gives CASSPVEGEQFF. Full variable domain (rest looked up from reference TRBV7-6 and TRBJ2-1): GAGVSQSPRYKVTKRGQDVALRCDPISGHVSLYWYRQALGQGPEFLTYFNYEAQQDKSGLPNDRFSAERPEGSISTLTIQRTEQRDSAMYRCASSPVEGEQFFGPGTRLTVL.